The T cell receptor beta chain described here comes from a study of cytomegalovirus exposure and HLA in healthy donors. Trimming removed 6 bases from V and 6 bases from J, with 11 bases in between. The CDR3 is made up of 13 amino acids. The germline V gene encodes CDR1 SNHLY and CDR2 FYNNEI. This clone was counted a few times. This table comes from immunoSEQ multiplex PCR, and its TCRdb copy is limited to in-frame clones, with some not included. The sample has about 130,000 clones; roughly four fifths are singletons. V usage is TRBV2 and J usage is TRBJ1-4; D gene unclear. The sequenced sample was PBMCs. The sequence came from a man aged 25 to 45 in good health and CMV-seropositive. The CDR3 region is CASRIREDEKLFF. CDR3 bases: TGTGCCAGCAGAATTCGGGAGGATGAAAAACTGTTTTTT.